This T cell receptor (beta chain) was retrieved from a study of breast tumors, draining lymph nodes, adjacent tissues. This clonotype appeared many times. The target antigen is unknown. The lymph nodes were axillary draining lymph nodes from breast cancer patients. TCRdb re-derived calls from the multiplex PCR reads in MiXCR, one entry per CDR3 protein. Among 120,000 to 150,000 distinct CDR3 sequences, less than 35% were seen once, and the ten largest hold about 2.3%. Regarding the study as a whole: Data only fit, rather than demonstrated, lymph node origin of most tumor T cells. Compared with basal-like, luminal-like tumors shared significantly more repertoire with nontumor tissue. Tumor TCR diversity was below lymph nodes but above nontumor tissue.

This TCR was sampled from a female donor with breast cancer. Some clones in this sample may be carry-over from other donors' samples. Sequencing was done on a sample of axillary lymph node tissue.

The DNA of the CDR3 is TGTGCCAGCAGTTTCGGGGGACAGAGCCAAGAGACCCAGTACTTC. Encoded protein: CASSFGGQSQETQYF. This rearrangement joins TRBV12-3 or TRBV12-4 to TRBJ2-5; D might be TRBD1 (7 bases). The CDR3 length is 15 residues. With 3 bases removed from V and 1 base from J, the gap between germline ends came to 12 bases.